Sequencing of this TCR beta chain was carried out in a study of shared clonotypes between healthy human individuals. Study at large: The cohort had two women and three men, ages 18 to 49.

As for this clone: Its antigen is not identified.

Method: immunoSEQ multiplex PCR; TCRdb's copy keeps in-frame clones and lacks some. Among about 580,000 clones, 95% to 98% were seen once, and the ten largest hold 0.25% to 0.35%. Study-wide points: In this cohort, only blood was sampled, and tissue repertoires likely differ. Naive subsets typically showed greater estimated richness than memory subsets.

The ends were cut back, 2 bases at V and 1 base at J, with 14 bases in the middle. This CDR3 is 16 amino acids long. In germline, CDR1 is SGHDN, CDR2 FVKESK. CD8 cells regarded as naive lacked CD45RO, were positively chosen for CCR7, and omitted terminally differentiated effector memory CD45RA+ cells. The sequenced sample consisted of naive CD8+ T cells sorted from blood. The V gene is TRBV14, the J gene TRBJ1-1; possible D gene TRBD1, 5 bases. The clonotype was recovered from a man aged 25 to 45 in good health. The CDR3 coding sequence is TGTGCCAGCAGCCAATTTTCGAGGGGTGAGAACACTGAAGCTTTCTTT. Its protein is CASSQFSRGENTEAFF.